This TCR beta chain was retrieved from a study of blood T cell repertoires in COVID-19. The overall study: Samples came from the United States, Italy and Spain, spanning acute and convalescent COVID-19. Sources were T cells, B-cell-depleted T cells, or PBMCs; the material itself was cDNA or gDNA.

J was trimmed by 1 base and V by 3 bases; bases with no gene match: 8. CDR3 length equals 17 residues. CDR1 is KGHDR and CDR2 is SFDVKD in the germline V gene. Methods used by the authors: Researchers report that nucleated cell counts were estimated from reference gene primer amplification. The repertoire was sequenced with immunoSEQ multiplex PCR; TCRdb's copy has only in-frame clones and lacks some. That table supplies the V and J calls and clone size; D and trimming were determined from the DNA. The sample carries roughly 190,000 clones, 80% to 85% recorded once. The J gene is TRBJ2-3, the V gene TRBV24-1; 8 bases are shared with TRBD1. Sample: peripheral blood. The source of this sequence is a woman in her 40s with acute or convalescent COVID-19. Here the CDR3 DNA reads TGTGCCACCAGTGATCTCACAGGGGGACGCGGCACAGATACGCAGTATTTT. Its protein product is CATSDLTGGRGTDTQYF.